The clone carrying this TCR beta chain has just a few counts. The PCR had 60 Vbeta and 13 Jbeta primers. TCRdb keeps only in-frame clones here, not all; method: immunoSEQ multiplex PCR. Found here are 150,000 to 200,000 clones, 75% to 85% of them singletons; the top ten hold 4% to 5%. V shed 1 base and J shed 1 base, with 7 bases lying between them. CDR3 length: 14 amino acids. Per the germline V gene, CDR1 is MNHNY and CDR2 is SVGAGI (reference sequence). This sample is part of a study of cytomegalovirus exposure and HLA in healthy donors. Sequenced: PBMCs. The chain has TRBV6-6 and TRBJ1-1; no firm D call. The origin of this receptor is a woman in her late teens or twenties in good health and CMV-seropositive. As DNA, the CDR3 is TGTGCCAGCAGTTACTTTGCGGGGAACACTGAAGCTTTCTTT. It codes for CASSYFAGNTEAFF.